This passage covers 29 T cell receptor beta chains from one sample sequenced in a study of T cell responses to AZD1222 COVID-19 vaccine. This table comes from immunoSEQ multiplex PCR, and its TCRdb copy is limited to in-frame clones, with some not included. The sample consists of around 50,000 clones, more than 75% of them appearing once. This specimen consisted of peripheral blood, obtained on day 0 of AZD1222 vaccination. The receptors here all came from an adult in good health.

This chain connects TRBV4-1 to TRBJ2-7; a possible D gene is TRBD2 (5 bases). The CDR3 totals 15 residues. The V end was cut by 2 bases, the J end by 3 bases, with 14 bases between. Germline V gene lookup returns CDR1 MGHRA and CDR2 YSYEKL. Here the CDR3 reads CASSQLPGESYEQYF. The CDR3 coding sequence is TGCGCCAGCAGCCAACTCCCCGGGGAAAGCTACGAGCAGTACTTC.

The chain uses TRBV11-2 and TRBJ1-6; D remains ambiguous. The CDR3 has 15 residues. Germline V gene data show CDR1 as SGHAT and CDR2 as FQNNGV. The germline V and J ends were trimmed by 4 bases and 9 bases, with 16 bases remaining between them. The CDR3 sequence: CASSSWTNRGSPLHF. Written as DNA, the CDR3 is TGTGCCAGCAGCTCCTGGACCAACCGCGGTTCACCCCTCCACTTT.

The chain joins TRBV27 to TRBJ1-3, with D unresolved. This CDR3 region has 11 residues. V was shortened by 11 bases and J by 6 bases, with 11 bases between the two germline ends. In germline, CDR1 is MNHEY, CDR2 SMNVEV (reference sequence). The CDR3 protein is CAAGNLNTIYF. The CDR3 coding sequence is TGTGCCGCGGGGAATTTAAACACCATATATTTT.

This clone was found a few times. The chain is built from TRBV9 and TRBJ1-5, with 10 bases that match TRBD1. The CDR3 runs to 14 residues. Losses at the gene ends were 0 bases for V and 7 bases for J; bases not matched to a gene: 1. Germline V CDR1 and CDR2: SGDLS, YYNGEE. CDR3 sequence reads: CASSVGTGGQPQHF. CDR3 DNA sequence: TGTGCCAGCAGCGTAGGGACAGGGGGGCAGCCCCAGCATTTT.

V is TRBV6-5 and J is TRBJ1-1; possibly TRBD1 for D (5 bases). Trimming removed 2 bases at V and 5 bases at J, with 12 bases between. CDR1 and CDR2 (germline): MNHEY, SVGAGI. The CDR3 length is 14 residues. The CDR3 is CASSYDRFLTEAFF. For the CDR3, the DNA is TGTGCCAGCAGTTACGACAGATTTCTAACTGAAGCTTTCTTT.

The rearrangement joins TRBV30 to TRBJ2-7; D remains ambiguous. Germline V CDR1 and CDR2: GTSNPN, SVGIG (reference sequence). The CDR3 is 16 residues long. Trimming removed 4 bases from V and 4 bases from J, with 23 bases in between. In nucleotides, the CDR3 is TGTGCCTGGACCTTGGGTCTTTATGGCGGTATTTACGAGCAGTACTTC. Its translation is CAWTLGLYGGIYEQYF. The full variable domain, its missing parts supplied by reference TRBV30 and TRBJ2-7, is SQTIHQWPATLVQPVGSPLSLECTVEGTSNPNLYWYRQAAGRGLQLLFYSVGIGQISSEVPQNLSASRPQDRQFILSSKKLLLSDSGFYLCAWTLGLYGGIYEQYFGPGTRLTVT.

The chain links TRBV7-6 to TRBJ1-3, with 7 nucleotides matching TRBD1. CDR1 and CDR2 from the germline V gene are SGHVS and FNYEAQ. The CDR3 runs 18 residues. V lost 0 bases to trimming and J lost 4 bases; unmatched junction nucleotides: 12. CDR3 in amino acids: CASSLAPLTGTGGNTIYF. CDR3 nucleotide sequence: TGTGCCAGCAGCTTAGCGCCTCTGACAGGGACTGGAGGAAACACCATATATTTT.

The gene calls are TRBV29-1 and TRBJ2-1; 11 positions match TRBD2. The CDR3 sequence is 12 residues long. The junction had 8 bases not matched to a gene; V was cut back by 4 bases and J by 15 bases. In germline, CDR1 is SQVTM, CDR2 ANQGSEA. For the CDR3, the DNA is TGCAGCGTTGTCGTAGCGGGAGGGCCTCCGTTCTTC. It encodes CSVVVAGGPPFF.

This chain uses TRBV7-9 with TRBJ2-4; the D is unclear. V lost 8 bases, J lost 8 bases, and 13 bases lay in between. Germline lookup yields CDR1 SEHNR and CDR2 FQNEAQ (reference sequence). This CDR3 spans 12 amino acids. As DNA, the CDR3 is TGTGCCAGCCATAAAGAAGGTGACATTCAGTACTTC. Its protein product is CASHKEGDIQYF.

The chain combines TRBV10-3 with TRBJ1-5; no reliable D call. The CDR3 is 14 residues long. The germline V gene encodes CDR1 ENHRY and CDR2 SYGVKD. V lost 6 bases and J 5 bases, leaving 14 bases between the germline ends. CDR3 sequence: CAISPDLDYQPQHF. CDR3 sequence (DNA): TGTGCCATCAGCCCCGACTTGGATTATCAGCCCCAGCATTTT.

This chain links TRBV6-5 with TRBJ1-1; D gene uncertain. Germline values: CDR1 MNHEY, CDR2 SVGAGI. Trimming shortened V by 4 bases and J by 1 base, and 10 bases separated the two germline ends. The CDR3 has 14 amino acids. The CDR3 spells CASSFGGTNTEAFF. DNA of the CDR3: TGTGCCAGCAGTTTTGGAGGAACGAACACTGAAGCTTTCTTT.

The chain couples TRBV27 to TRBJ1-5, with 7 bases identical to TRBD1. V gave up 2 bases and J gave up 5 bases; unmatched junction bases: 6. The germline gives CDR1 MNHEY, CDR2 SMNVEV (reference sequence). CDR3 size: 15 residues. CDR3 sequence reads: CASSLTVRGDQPQHF. The CDR3 DNA is TGTGCCAGCAGTTTAACGGTCAGGGGGGATCAGCCCCAGCATTTT.

The rearrangement links TRBV7-9 to TRBJ1-4; no reliable D call. Trimming shortened V by 1 base and J by 7 bases, and 10 bases separated the two germline ends. This CDR3 region has 14 residues. The germline gives CDR1 SEHNR, CDR2 FQNEAQ (reference sequence). CDR3: CASSLGGGSEKLFF. As DNA, the CDR3 is TGTGCCAGCAGCTTAGGAGGTGGTTCTGAAAAACTGTTTTTT.

The chain combines TRBV28 with TRBJ2-6, with D unresolved. Germline CDR1 reads MDHEN; CDR2 reads SYDVKM. The length of the CDR3 is 16 residues. Trimming cost V 7 bases and J 0 bases, with 13 bases left between them. The CDR3 loop is CASTPAGNSGANVLTF. As DNA, the CDR3 is TGTGCCAGCACGCCTGCAGGCAACTCTGGGGCCAACGTCCTGACTTTC.

This clone was seen just once. Other DNA sequences of this sample code for an identical CDR3. V and J are TRBV7-2 and TRBJ2-7; unclear D gene. V was clipped by 5 bases and J by 4 bases, with 9 bases between them. The CDR3 consists of 12 residues. Germline assignment: CDR1 SGHTA and CDR2 FQGNSA. The CDR3 DNA follows: TGTGCCAGCAGCCCCTCCGGGTACGAGCAGTACTTC. Translation gives CASSPSGYEQYF.

The V and J genes are TRBV27 and TRBJ2-2; D remains unclear. The germline V gene encodes CDR1 MNHEY and CDR2 SMNVEV (reference sequence). This CDR3 has 14 residues. The V end lost 5 bases, the J end lost 3 bases, and 10 bases lay between the germline ends. CDR3 DNA sequence: TGTGCCAGCAGTCCCGGTCATTACACCGGGGAGCTGTTTTTT. Its translation is CASSPGHYTGELFF.

V is TRBV7-3 and J is TRBJ1-1, with 7 bases identical to TRBD1. CDR3 length: 15 residues. The V and J ends lost 5 bases and 6 bases, in that order; junction bases with no gene match: 12. The germline gives CDR1 SGHTA, CDR2 FQGTGA. The CDR3, as DNA: TGTGCCAGCAGCACCCAGGGGGGCCAGGGGGCTGAAGCTTTCTTT. Encoded protein: CASSTQGGQGAEAFF.

J is TRBJ2-5 and V is TRBV6-5; 7 bases are shared with TRBD2. CDR1 and CDR2 from the germline V gene are MNHEY and SVGAGI. Trimming cost V 0 bases and J 5 bases; bases outside gene matches: 6. This CDR3 has 15 amino acids. The CDR3 DNA follows: TGTGCCAGCAGTTACTCGGGAGGGCAGGGTGAGACCCAGTACTTC. Translation gives CASSYSGGQGETQYF.

V usage is TRBV9 and J usage is TRBJ1-1, with TRBD1 as a possible D gene (6 bases). The CDR3 has 14 amino acids. V was clipped by 3 bases and J by 1 base, with 10 bases between them. CDR1 and CDR2 (germline): SGDLS, YYNGEE. CDR3: CASSEGRGNTEAFF. DNA of the CDR3: TGTGCCAGCAGCGAGGGCAGGGGGAACACTGAAGCTTTCTTT.

The chain links TRBV4-3 to TRBJ2-7, with D tentatively TRBD1 (6 bases). The CDR3 loop spans 17 amino acids. Germline V lookup: CDR1 LGHNA, CDR2 YSLEER. The V gene lost 0 bases and the J gene lost 1 base, with 16 bases spanning the gap. The CDR3 DNA reads as TGCGCCAGCAGCCAAGAACTCCAAGGGACACTTTCCTACGAGCAGTACTTC. It translates to CASSQELQGTLSYEQYF.

This chain joins TRBV30 and TRBJ1-1, with D possibly being TRBD1 (5 bases). Between the trimmed V and J ends, which lost 7 bases and 1 base, there was a span of 19 bases. Germline CDR1 GTSNPN, CDR2 SVGIG (reference sequence). The CDR3 covers 15 residues. CDR3 bases: TGTGCCTTCCGACCGGTCGGGCAGGGGAACACTGAAGCTTTCTTT. This encodes CAFRPVGQGNTEAFF.

This chain uses TRBV7-9 with TRBJ2-3; TRBD1 matches 8 bases. This CDR3 spans 15 amino acids. CDR1 and CDR2 from the germline V gene are SEHNR and FQNEAQ (reference sequence). Losses at the gene ends were 0 bases for V and 5 bases for J; bases not matched to a gene: 4. For the CDR3, the DNA is TGTGCCAGCAGCTTAGCAGGACAGGGCGGAGATACGCAGTATTTT. Amino acid sequence: CASSLAGQGGDTQYF. The complete variable domain, with remaining parts taken from reference TRBV7-9 and TRBJ2-3, reads DTGVSQNPRHKITKRGQNVTFRCDPISEHNRLYWYRQTLGQGPEFLTYFQNEAQLEKSRLLSDRFSAERPKGSFSTLEIQRTEQGDSAMYLCASSLAGQGGDTQYFGPGTRLTVL.

The J gene is TRBJ2-7, the V gene TRBV28, with 8 positions matching TRBD1. V gave up 7 bases and J gave up 0 bases; unmatched junction bases: 5. Germline V gene data show CDR1 as MDHEN and CDR2 as SYDVKM. This CDR3 comprises 14 residues. The CDR3 DNA sequence: TGTGCCAGCATTCCGGACAGGGACTCCTACGAGCAGTACTTC. Its translation is CASIPDRDSYEQYF.

Details on this clone: Relative to the germline gene, one junction end is altered; a read error may explain this. The rearrangement uses TRBV2 and TRBJ1-1, with D possibly TRBD1 on 5 matching bases. The germline CDR1 and CDR2 sequences are SNHLY and FYNNEI. The CDR3 is made up of 14 amino acids. CDR3 protein: CASREEGRETEAFF. In DNA, the CDR3 is TGTGCCAGCAGGGAAGAGGGGAGAGAGACTGAAGCTTTCTTT. Combining the CDR3 with reference TRBV2 and TRBJ1-1 gives the whole variable domain EPEVTQTPSHQVTQMGQEVILRCVPISNHLYFYWYRQILGQKVEFLVSFYNNEISEKSEIFDDQFSVERPDGSNFTLKIRSTKLEDSAMYFCASREEGRETEAFFGQGTRLTVV.

V gene TRBV2 combines with J gene TRBJ1-2; maybe TRBD1 (5 bases). CDR1 is SNHLY, CDR2 FYNNEI, per germline. The length of the CDR3 is 13 residues. Deletions cut 7 bases from V and 4 bases from J, with 13 bases between. The CDR3 DNA is TGTGCCAGCATGGGGCAGGAGGTCTATGGCTACACCTTC. Protein product: CASMGQEVYGYTF. Together with reference TRBV2 and TRBJ1-2, the CDR3 gives the full variable domain: EPEVTQTPSHQVTQMGQEVILRCVPISNHLYFYWYRQILGQKVEFLVSFYNNEISEKSEIFDDQFSVERPDGSNFTLKIRSTKLEDSAMYFCASMGQEVYGYTFGSGTRLTVV.

The chain couples TRBV30 to TRBJ2-7, with a tentative D call TRBD2 (6 bases). The V end was cut by 0 bases, the J end by 3 bases, with 12 bases between. Germline CDR1 reads GTSNPN; CDR2 reads SVGIG (reference sequence). This CDR3 is 14 amino acids long. The CDR3 protein is CAWSVSSGYYEQYF. For the CDR3, the DNA is TGTGCCTGGAGTGTTTCCAGCGGGTACTACGAGCAGTACTTC.

This chain links TRBV6-4 with TRBJ1-5; weak D call: TRBD1 (5 bases). The germline V and J ends were trimmed by 0 bases and 5 bases, with 11 bases remaining between them. The germline V gene encodes CDR1 MRHNA and CDR2 SNTAGT. The CDR3 is made up of 15 amino acids. CDR3 residues: CASSDSIQGDQPQHF. CDR3 nucleotide sequence: TGTGCCAGCAGTGACTCTATCCAGGGTGATCAGCCCCAGCATTTT.

CDR3 loop: CASSLGVEAFF. In nucleotides, the CDR3 is TGTGCCAGCAGCTTAGGGGTAGAAGCTTTCTTT. The genes are TRBV7-9 and TRBJ1-1; no firm D call. The CDR3 contains 11 residues. Germline CDR1 is SEHNR and CDR2 is FQNEAQ (reference sequence). V lost 1 base, J lost 8 bases, and 5 bases lay in between.

This chain links TRBV28 with TRBJ2-7; TRBD1 aligns across 9 bases. Trimming removed 6 bases from V and 11 bases from J; junction bases left unmatched: 26. The CDR3 is 18 residues long. Germline V gives CDR1 MDHEN, CDR2 SYDVKM. CDR3 loop: CASSLSRDREGFSTKEYF. Written as DNA, the CDR3 is TGTGCCAGCAGCCTGTCCCGGGACAGGGAAGGATTCTCTACGAAGGAGTACTTC.